These T cell receptor beta chains were read from a single sample in a study of shared clonotypes between healthy human individuals. This table comes from immunoSEQ multiplex PCR, and its TCRdb copy is limited to in-frame clones, with some not included. The data show about 610,000 clones, 95% to 97% seen once. Material for sequencing was naive CD8+ T cells sorted from blood. Source of these receptors: a woman aged 30 to 39 in good health. Each CDR3 is given with its conserved first and last residue. A D gene is named only where the DNA matches it firmly. Expanded clones get a size class; other rows say once, few or many, or leave the size out.

V	D	J	size	DNA	CDR3
TRBV11-2	.	TRBJ2-7	.	TGTGCCAGCAGCTTCCGGGATTCGTACGAGCAGTACTTC	CASSFRDSYEQYF
TRBV27	.	TRBJ1-3	.	TGTGCCAGCAGTGACGGTGGAAACACCATATATTTT	CASSDGGNTIYF
TRBV15	TRBD1	TRBJ2-6	.	TGTGCCACCAGCAGACGAGACAGGACAGGGCGATCTGGGGCCAACGTCCTGACTTTC	CATSRRDRTGRSGANVLTF
TRBV28	TRBD1	TRBJ1-2	.	TGTGCCAGCAGTTTTATAGGGACAGGGATCGATGGCTACACCTTC	CASSFIGTGIDGYTF
TRBV6-5	.	TRBJ1-2	.	TGTGCCAGCAGTTACTCGAGAGAAGACTTCGACTATGGCTACACCTTC	CASSYSREDFDYGYTF
TRBV7-2	.	TRBJ2-3	once	TGTGCCAGCAGCTCACGGACGGGCACAGATACGCAGTATTTT	CASSSRTGTDTQYF
TRBV28	TRBD1	TRBJ2-7	.	TGTGCCAGCAGTGCCCCGGGACAGCCTGAGCAGTACTTC	CASSAPGQPEQYF
TRBV20-1	.	TRBJ2-1	.	TGCAGTGCGCCCTTCTACAATGAGCAGTTCTTC	CSAPFYNEQFF
TRBV7-3	TRBD2	TRBJ2-2	once	TGTGCCAGCAGCCCCGGACTAGCGGGAGAGAACACCGGGGAGCTGTTTTTT	CASSPGLAGENTGELFF
TRBV21-1	.	TRBJ2-7	.	TGTGCCAGCAGCGCCGGGACAGGGGGCTGCTACGAGCAGTACTTC	CASSAGTGGCYEQYF
TRBV5-1	.	TRBJ2-2	.	TGCGCCAGCAGCTTGGTCTCAACAGCCCACGAAGGTACCGGGGAGCTGTTTTTT	CASSLVSTAHEGTGELFF
TRBV4-1	.	TRBJ1-2	.	TGCGCCAGCAGCCAAGATTCCCGGGACAAGGGTGGCTACACCTTC	CASSQDSRDKGGYTF
TRBV15	TRBD2	TRBJ2-1	.	TGTGCCACCAGCAGAGCAGACGCAGGAGCGGGAGGGTACAATGAGCAGTTCTTC	CATSRADAGAGGYNEQFF
TRBV29-1	.	TRBJ1-2	.	TGCAGCGCCGTGGCAGGGTACGGCTACACCTTC	CSAVAGYGYTF
TRBV27	.	TRBJ2-3	.	TGTGCCAGCAGTTTATTCTATTCGGCAGATACGCAGTATTTT	CASSLFYSADTQYF
TRBV27	.	TRBJ1-1	.	TGTGCCAGCAGTTTACGACAGCCGAACACTGAAGCTTTCTTT	CASSLRQPNTEAFF
TRBV2	.	TRBJ2-1	.	TGTGCCAGCAGTTACAACAATGAGCAGTTCTTC	CASSYNNEQFF
TRBV27	.	TRBJ2-3	.	TGTGCCAGCAGTACCATAGGTGGGGAGGTATTAAATACGCAGTATTTT	CASSTIGGEVLNTQYF
TRBV14	.	TRBJ2-3	.	TGTGCCAGCAGCCAAGACGGTATTAGCACAGATACGCAGTATTTT	CASSQDGISTDTQYF
TRBV7-2	.	TRBJ1-5	.	TGTGCCAGCAGCTTAGATTCGGGCCGCAATCAGCCCCAGCATTTT	CASSLDSGRNQPQHF
TRBV27	.	TRBJ2-7	.	TGTGCCAGCAGTAACAGGGACCCCTCCTACGAGCAGTACTTC	CASSNRDPSYEQYF
TRBV6-5	.	TRBJ1-2	.	TGTGCCAGCAGTTACCACACACGCTATGGCTACACCTTC	CASSYHTRYGYTF
TRBV13	TRBD2	TRBJ2-7	once	TGTGCCAGCAGCTACCGACTAGCGGGAGGTGGTGGGGAGCAGTACTTC	CASSYRLAGGGGEQYF
TRBV9	.	TRBJ2-1	.	TGTGCCAGCAGCCGCCGGGGGAGCATCAATGAGCAGTTCTTC	CASSRRGSINEQFF
TRBV10-3	TRBD2	TRBJ2-1	.	TGTGCCATCAGTGAGGCGACTAGCAGATACAATGAGCAGTTCTTC	CAISEATSRYNEQFF
TRBV10-3	TRBD1	TRBJ2-7	.	TGTGCCATCAGCCAGGGGGACAGCTCCTACGAGCAGTACTTC	CAISQGDSSYEQYF
TRBV7-6	TRBD2	TRBJ2-4	.	TGTGCCAGCAGCCCAACTAGCGGGAGGGCCGAATACTTC	CASSPTSGRAEYF
TRBV19	TRBD2	TRBJ2-3	.	TGTGCCAGTAGAAACAGGTGGACTAGCGGGGGAGATACGCAGTATTTT	CASRNRWTSGGDTQYF
TRBV28	.	TRBJ1-2	.	TGTGCCAGCAGTTTACTTACATCGGCCTACATCTATGGCTACACCTTC	CASSLLTSAYIYGYTF
TRBV2	TRBD1	TRBJ2-4	.	TGTGCCAGCAAGGACAGGGACATAGCCAAAAACATTCAGTACTTC	CASKDRDIAKNIQYF
TRBV19	TRBD2	TRBJ2-3	.	TGTGCCAGTAGTATTGAGCGGGAAGGCACAGATACGCAGTATTTT	CASSIEREGTDTQYF
TRBV2	.	TRBJ2-2	once	TGTGCCAGCAGTGACGAGGGGCAGACCACCGGGGAGCTGTTTTTT	CASSDEGQTTGELFF
TRBV2	TRBD1	TRBJ2-7	.	TGTGCCAGCTCTAACCGGGACAGGCTCTACGAGCAGTACTTC	CASSNRDRLYEQYF
TRBV28	TRBD1	TRBJ1-2	.	TGTGCCAGCAGTTGGGACAGGGCATATGGCTACACCTTC	CASSWDRAYGYTF
TRBV7-9	.	TRBJ2-7	.	TGTGCCAGCAGCTTGGCGGGAACTAACTACGAGCAGTACTTC	CASSLAGTNYEQYF
TRBV27	.	TRBJ1-4	.	TGTGCCAGCAGTCCCGGTAGGGCAGATTTTACGGGAAATGAAAAACTGTTTTTT	CASSPGRADFTGNEKLFF
TRBV6-5	.	TRBJ2-7	once	TGTGCCAGCAGCACTTTCGGTACCTCCTACGAGCAGTACTTC	CASSTFGTSYEQYF
TRBV11-2	.	TRBJ2-7	.	TGTGCCAGCAGCTTAGATTGGGGCGGGGGCAACTACGAGCAGTACTTC	CASSLDWGGGNYEQYF
TRBV19	TRBD1	TRBJ1-1	.	TGTGCCAGTAGTATACTGACAGGGGGTGGTGAAGCTTTCTTT	CASSILTGGGEAFF
TRBV9	.	TRBJ2-1	.	TGTGCCAGCAGCGTAGACGGCGACAACTCCTACAATGAGCAGTTCTTC	CASSVDGDNSYNEQFF
TRBV27	TRBD2	TRBJ2-3	.	TGTGCCAGCACCCGAGCGAAGGGAGGGCCCGATACGCAGTATTTT	CASTRAKGGPDTQYF
TRBV5-1	TRBD2	TRBJ2-3	.	TGCGCCAGCCTCCCCGGGTATAGCGGGAGAGGGACAGATACGCAGTATTTT	CASLPGYSGRGTDTQYF
TRBV28	.	TRBJ2-7	.	TGTGCCAGCAGTTCAGGGGATTCCTACGAGCAGTACTTC	CASSSGDSYEQYF
TRBV27	.	TRBJ1-1	.	TGTGCCAGCAGTTTATACCCCAGGGGCTATGCTGAAGCTTTCTTT	CASSLYPRGYAEAFF
TRBV2	.	TRBJ1-2	.	TGTGCCAGCAGTGCGACCGGGACGGCGAGAATTAACTATGGCTACACCTTC	CASSATGTARINYGYTF
TRBV27	.	TRBJ1-2	.	TGTGCCAGCAGTTCGGACGCATACTATGGCTACACCTTC	CASSSDAYYGYTF
TRBV27	TRBD1	TRBJ1-2	.	TGTGCCAGCAGTAGCCGGGACAGGGGAATCTATGGCTACACCTTC	CASSSRDRGIYGYTF
TRBV29-1	TRBD1	TRBJ2-7	.	TGCAGCGTTGAAGGTCTGGGACAGGCGTCCTACGAGCAGTACTTC	CSVEGLGQASYEQYF
TRBV27	TRBD2	TRBJ2-7	.	TGTGCCAGCAGTTTCGGCGGGGGGAGCTCCTACGAGCAGTACTTC	CASSFGGGSSYEQYF
TRBV19	.	TRBJ2-7	once	TGTGCCAGTAGTATAGGGACGCGGAACGAGCAGTACTTC	CASSIGTRNEQYF
TRBV13	.	TRBJ2-1	.	TGTGCCAGCAGCCTTCGCAGCGAAGGTAATTACAATGAGCAGTTCTTC	CASSLRSEGNYNEQFF
TRBV19	TRBD1	TRBJ2-7	.	TGTGCCACCTCCTCCGGACAGGGGGTTTTCTACGAGCAGTACTTC	CATSSGQGVFYEQYF
TRBV13	.	TRBJ1-5	.	TGTGCCAGCAGCGAAGGGGGGAACCAGCCCCAGCATTTT	CASSEGGNQPQHF
TRBV28	TRBD2	TRBJ2-3	once	TGTGCCAGCAGTTCAAACCTTAGGGGACTAGCGGGAGGGGATCCCACAGATACGCAGTATTTT	CASSSNLRGLAGGDPTDTQYF
TRBV9	.	TRBJ1-1	.	TGTGCCAGCAGCTCGTCGGGGGGAGGGACTGAAGCTTTCTTT	CASSSSGGGTEAFF
TRBV19	TRBD1	TRBJ2-7	.	TGTGCCAGTAGGGGGACAGACGGGTACGGGAACTACGAGCAGTACTTC	CASRGTDGYGNYEQYF
TRBV2	TRBD2	TRBJ2-3	.	TGTGCCAGCAGTGAAAAGCGGGGGTACACAGATACGCAGTATTTT	CASSEKRGYTDTQYF
TRBV27	TRBD1	TRBJ2-3	.	TGTGCCAGCAGTAACACCGCCGGGACAGGGCTTCGGGATACGCAGTATTTT	CASSNTAGTGLRDTQYF